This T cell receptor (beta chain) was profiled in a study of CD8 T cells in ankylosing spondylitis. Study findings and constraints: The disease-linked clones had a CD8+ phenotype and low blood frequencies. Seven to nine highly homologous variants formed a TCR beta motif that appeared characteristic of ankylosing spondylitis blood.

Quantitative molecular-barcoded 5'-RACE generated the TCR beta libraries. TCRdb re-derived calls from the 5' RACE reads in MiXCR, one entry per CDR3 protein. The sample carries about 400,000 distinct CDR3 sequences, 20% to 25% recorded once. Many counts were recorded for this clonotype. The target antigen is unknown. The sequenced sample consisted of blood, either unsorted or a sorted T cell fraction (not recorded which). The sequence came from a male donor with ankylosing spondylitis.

CDR3: CSVAQGGREAFF. The DNA for the CDR3 is TGCAGCGTTGCGCAGGGGGGCCGTGAAGCTTTCTTT. The gene calls are TRBV29-1 and TRBJ1-1; 7 bases align to TRBD1. Trimming at V came to 4 bases and at J to 7 bases, leaving 6 bases not matched to a gene. There are 12 residues in the CDR3. In germline, CDR1 is SQVTM, CDR2 ANQGSEA.